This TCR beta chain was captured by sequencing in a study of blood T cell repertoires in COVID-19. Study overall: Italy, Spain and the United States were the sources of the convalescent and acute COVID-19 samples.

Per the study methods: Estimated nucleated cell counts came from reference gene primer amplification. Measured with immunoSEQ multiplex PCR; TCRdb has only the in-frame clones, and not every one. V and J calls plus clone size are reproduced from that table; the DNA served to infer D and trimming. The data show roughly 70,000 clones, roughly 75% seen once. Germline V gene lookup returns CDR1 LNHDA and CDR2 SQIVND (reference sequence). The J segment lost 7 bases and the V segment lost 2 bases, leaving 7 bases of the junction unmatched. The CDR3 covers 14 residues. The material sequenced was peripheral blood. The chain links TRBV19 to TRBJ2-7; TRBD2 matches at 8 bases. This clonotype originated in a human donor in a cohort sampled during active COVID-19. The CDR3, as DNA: TGTGCCAGTAGTATAACGGGAGGGCTGAGGGAGCAGTACTTC. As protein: CASSITGGLREQYF.